This TCR beta chain was profiled in a study of beta chain features in type 1 diabetes. Study observations and caveats: Researchers report that Type 1 diabetes patients had moderately but significantly shorter TCRB CDR3s across all four CD4+ subsets.

A remark on this clone: Its antigen is unknown.

Germline lookup yields CDR1 MRHNA and CDR2 SNTAGT. The CDR3 has 14 amino acids. V was pared by 4 bases and J by 4 bases, with 12 bases between. The entirety of the isolated RNA underwent reverse transcription, so expressed TCRB transcripts were sequenced. This table comes from immunoSEQ multiplex PCR, and its TCRdb copy is limited to in-frame clones, with some not included. The sample shows fewer than 400,000 clones, about a tenth of them seen only once. The source is a man between 25 and 39 years old with type 1 diabetes. Sequencing was carried out using central memory CD4+ T cells from blood. This chain joins TRBV6-4 and TRBJ2-3; D remains ambiguous. The CDR3 loop is CASSASGTPDTQYF. The CDR3 nucleotides are TGTGCCAGCAGTGCTTCGGGCACTCCAGATACGCAGTATTTT.